This record concerns one T cell receptor (beta chain) sequence. Its target antigen remains unknown. No base quality information exists; no much larger clone differs at one position. The library was prepared using the immunoSEQ multiplex PCR assay. Entries here come from immuneACCESS through TCRdb and include only in-frame sequences with V and J called. Some clones fail to appear in such tables; in the studies checked, an unresolved V gene covers under half of the shortfall, and the cause of the remainder is unknown. For this sample there are around 27,000 clones; 90% to 95% appear just once. The ten largest account for 0.6% to 0.9% of the sample. CDR1 and CDR2 (MDHEN, SYDVKM) derive from the germline V gene. At the junction V is shortened by 5 bases and J by 4 bases; bases outside the gene matches: 10. Its CDR3 holds 15 amino acids, cysteine through phenylalanine. The DNA shown is the 45-base CDR3, in frame from base 1.

The sample belongs to a study of T cell changes during pregnancy in multiple sclerosis (dated by TCRdb to between 2019 and 2020). About the investigation overall: Changes in the T cell repertoire over the course of pregnancy were examined in this study in women with multiple sclerosis.

This TCR was recovered from a female donor with multiple sclerosis, enrolled in a pregnancy study. The receptor chain draws on TRBV28 and TRBJ1-1; the junction holds 7 bases that match TRBD1. Sequenced here: CD4+ T cells from peripheral blood mononuclear cells, sampled in the first trimester of pregnancy. The CDR3 protein is CASSPQGKRGTEAFF. In nucleotide form, the sequence is TGTGCCAGCAGTCCACAGGGGAAAAGGGGCACTGAAGCTTTCTTT.